This T cell receptor (beta chain) was retrieved from a study of cytomegalovirus exposure and HLA in healthy donors. Findings and limits, study-wide: Later analysis reportedly placed an Asian-associated ancestry cluster below the roughly 630-donor mean in N-insertions.

Germline loops: CDR1 SGDLS, CDR2 YYNGEE. V shed 4 bases and J 1 base; nucleotides not matched to a gene: 9. The CDR3 spans 17 residues. Researchers ran the PCR with 60 Vbeta and 13 Jbeta primers. Original analysis: A follow-up analysis tallied some 80 million unique TCR beta chains, roughly 11 million shared. This table comes from immunoSEQ multiplex PCR, and its TCRdb copy is limited to in-frame clones, with some not included. V, J and clone size reflect that table, while D and trimming were determined from the DNA. The sample lists 110,000 or so clones, under 70% occurring once. The donors (healthy individuals) were bone marrow donors. With regard to this clone: Its antigen is unknown.

This sequence originates from a man in his late teens or twenties in good health and CMV-seropositive. Sequences were obtained from PBMCs. V gene TRBV9 combines with J gene TRBJ1-2, with 11 bases matching TRBD1. The CDR3 region has the DNA TGTGCCAGCAGCCCAACCGGGACAGGGGGATTTAACTATGGCTACACCTTC. This codes for CASSPTGTGGFNYGYTF.